Reported below is one TCR beta chain. These data are taken from a study of shared clonotypes between healthy human individuals. This CDR3 is 16 amino acids long. Germline lookup yields CDR1 LNHNV and CDR2 YYDKDF (reference sequence). V was shortened by 2 bases and J by 0 bases, with 11 bases between the two germline ends. Only in-frame clones appear in the TCRdb table, and some are missing; sequencing was by immunoSEQ multiplex PCR. The sample holds some 580,000 clones; roughly 97% are singletons and the top ten take 0.057%. This receptor was identified in a woman in her thirties in good health. Material for sequencing was naive CD4+ T cells sorted from blood. Described subset: CD45RA+ positively selected. The chain carries TRBV15 and TRBJ2-1, with D unresolved. The CDR3 loop is CATSRLALSSYNEQFF. The DNA of the CDR3 is TGTGCCACCAGCAGATTGGCGTTAAGCTCCTACAATGAGCAGTTCTTC. Drawing the rest from reference TRBV15 and TRBJ2-1, the complete variable domain is DAMVIQNPRYQVTQFGKPVTLSCSQTLNHNVMYWYQQKSSQAPKLLFHYYDKDFNNEADTPDNFQSRRPNTSFCFLDIRSPGLGDTAMYLCATSRLALSSYNEQFFGPGTRLTVL.